The 9 T cell receptor beta chains listed next were all sequenced from one sample in a study of blood T cell repertoires in COVID-19. Produced via immunoSEQ multiplex PCR; TCRdb's table is partial and in-frame only. The table has over 450,000 clones, roughly nine tenths seen once; the top ten hold around 7.8%. The sequenced sample consisted of peripheral blood. The origin of the receptors is a woman aged 50 to 60 with COVID-19, enrolled during active disease.

This clone was detected only once. The rearrangement links TRBV18 to TRBJ1-4, with 8 bases aligning to TRBD1. V gave up 3 bases and J gave up 4 bases; unmatched junction bases: 4. The germline gives CDR1 KGHSH, CDR2 LQKENI. The CDR3 sequence is 15 residues long. Here the CDR3 reads CASSPIQGDNEKLFF. DNA for the CDR3: TGTGCCAGCTCACCCATACAGGGGGATAATGAAAAACTGTTTTTT.

This chain uses TRBV28 with TRBJ1-4; weak D call: TRBD1 (6 bases). This CDR3 has 17 amino acids. Looked up from germline, CDR1 is MDHEN and CDR2 is SYDVKM. V lost 5 bases and J 6 bases, leaving 22 bases between the germline ends. The CDR3 DNA follows: TGTGCCAGCAGTGCCCTCGGGCCGGGAGGGGGGGATGAAAAACTGTTTTTT. Translated, it gives CASSALGPGGGDEKLFF.

The gene calls are TRBV30 and TRBJ2-7; D is undetermined. This CDR3 region has 11 residues. The germline gives CDR1 GTSNPN, CDR2 SVGIG (reference sequence). With 1 base removed from V and 5 bases from J, the gap between germline ends came to 6 bases. The DNA of the CDR3 is TGTGCCTGGAGTGCAGAAGACGAGCAGTACTTC. Translating gives CAWSAEDEQYF.

This clone was observed a few times. The gene calls are TRBV7-2 and TRBJ2-2, with D maybe TRBD2 (6 bases). V was pared by 3 bases and J by 0 bases, with 14 bases between. Germline V gives CDR1 SGHTA, CDR2 FQGNSA. The CDR3 runs to 17 residues. CDR3 residues: CASSLSSGRANTGELFF. CDR3 bases: TGTGCCAGCAGCTTGAGTAGCGGCCGCGCGAACACCGGGGAGCTGTTTTTT.

This clone is a singleton in its sample. V usage is TRBV19 and J usage is TRBJ1-3; D is uncertain. CDR3 length equals 14 residues. Germline V gene sequence: CDR1 LNHDA, CDR2 SQIVND (reference sequence). V was clipped by 6 bases and J by 3 bases, with 12 bases between them. The CDR3 is CASSPLSIGNTIYF. The CDR3 DNA is TGTGCCAGTAGCCCCCTCTCTATTGGAAACACCATATATTTT.

The chain has TRBV7-3 and TRBJ2-3; 9 nucleotides line up with TRBD1. The CDR3 covers 15 residues. CDR1 is SGHTA, CDR2 FQGTGA, per germline. The V segment lost 5 bases and the J segment 0 bases; nucleotides outside the gene matches: 3. CDR3 in DNA: TGTGCCAGCAGCACAGGGGGCCTTAGCACAGATACGCAGTATTTT. It yields the protein CASSTGGLSTDTQYF.

The chain uses TRBV7-9 and TRBJ2-7; 7 bases line up with TRBD1. The CDR3 covers 16 residues. In germline, CDR1 is SEHNR, CDR2 FQNEAQ (reference sequence). V shed 4 bases and J 4 bases; nucleotides not matched to a gene: 13. In DNA form, the CDR3 reads TGTGCCAGCAGCTCGCGGACAGGCGACAGGGAATACGAGCAGTACTTC. This encodes CASSSRTGDREYEQYF.

The rearrangement joins TRBV6-4 to TRBJ2-7, with 7 positions matching TRBD2. The CDR3 is made up of 12 amino acids. Germline trimming cut 2 bases from V and 6 bases from J; bases unmatched to any gene: 1. From germline, CDR1 is MRHNA and CDR2 SNTAGT. The CDR3 spells CASSDPGGEQYF. The CDR3 bases are TGTGCCAGCAGTGACCCGGGAGGCGAGCAGTACTTC.

Regarding this clone: The sample holds other DNA sequences that translate to the same CDR3. V is TRBV18 and J is TRBJ1-4; 11 bases are shared with TRBD1. Trimming at V came to 6 bases and at J to 6 bases, leaving 3 bases not matched to a gene. The CDR3 covers 14 residues. The germline CDR1 and CDR2 sequences are KGHSH and LQKENI. This CDR3 is CASSPGQGDEKLFF. CDR3 in DNA: TGTGCCAGCTCGCCGGGACAGGGGGATGAAAAACTGTTTTTT.